The 27 T cell receptor beta chains reported below all come from one sample, sequenced in a study of CD8+CD57+ T cells in acquired aplastic anemia. Both TCR beta VDJ combination and CDR3 sequence profiling were carried out. Genomic DNA was the template for this profiling. TCRdb reprocessed the reads with MiXCR, giving one entry per CDR3 protein. The sample lists approximately 95,000 distinct CDR3 sequences; about 66% were seen once. The patients chosen for sequencing had shown expansion of CD8+CD57+ cells (detected by flow cytometry). Material: sorted CD4+, CD8+, or CD8+CD57+ T cells (not recorded which) from PBMCs. Every receptor here comes from a human donor with aplastic anemia.

The chain recombines TRBV4-2 with TRBJ2-7; 10 nucleotides match TRBD2. CDR1 is LGHNA and CDR2 is YNFKEQ in the germline V gene. The CDR3 sequence is 17 residues long. With V trimmed by 0 bases and J by 5 bases, 10 bases remained unmatched. The CDR3 nucleotides read TGTGCCAGCAGCCAAGACGGGACTAGCGATCTGTCCGACGAGCAGTACTTC. Protein: CASSQDGTSDLSDEQYF.

The V gene is TRBV28, the J gene TRBJ2-7; a weak D match, TRBD1 (5 bases). Germline-derived CDR1 and CDR2 are MDHEN and SYDVKM. The V end lost 3 bases, the J end lost 4 bases, and 16 bases lay between the germline ends. CDR3 size: 15 residues. CDR3 loop: CASSFRGRVRYEQYF. DNA of the CDR3: TGTGCCAGCAGTTTCCGAGGCAGGGTCCGTTACGAGCAGTACTTC.

In its sample, this clonotype was seen a few times. V gene TRBV2 combines with J gene TRBJ1-3, with D possibly TRBD1 on 5 matching bases. V was pared by 1 base and J by 5 bases, with 6 bases between. Germline CDR1 is SNHLY and CDR2 is FYNNEI. The CDR3 contains 13 residues. This chain's CDR3 is CASSEVGRNTIYF. CDR3 nucleotides: TGTGCCAGCAGTGAAGTGGGGCGAAACACCATATATTTT.

This clonotype was seen only a few times. The rearrangement uses TRBV7-8 and TRBJ1-6; unclear D gene. CDR1 SGHVS and CDR2 FQNEAQ come from the germline V gene. The CDR3 extends over 13 amino acids. With 3 bases removed from V and 6 bases from J, the gap between germline ends came to 6 bases. CDR3 loop: CASSFQLNSPLHF. Here the CDR3 DNA reads TGTGCCAGCAGCTTCCAGCTTAATTCACCCCTCCACTTT.

In its sample, this clonotype was seen a few times. Sequence at one end of the junction differs from germline and may be a read error. The chain recombines TRBV6-4 with TRBJ2-5, with D perhaps TRBD2 (5 bases). CDR3 length equals 12 residues. CDR1 is MRHNA and CDR2 is SNTAGT in the germline V gene. This chain's CDR3 is CASRDWQETQYF. The CDR3 bases are TGTGCCAGCAGGGACTGGCAAGAGACCCAGTACTTC.

The V gene is TRBV5-6, the J gene TRBJ2-5; 12 bases match TRBD2. The J segment lost 7 bases and the V segment lost 5 bases, leaving 6 bases of the junction unmatched. The CDR3 length is 14 residues. Germline loops: CDR1 SGHDT, CDR2 YYEEEE. CDR3 nucleotides: TGTGCCAGCAGACCACTAGCGGGAGGCGGGACCCAGTACTTC. It encodes CASRPLAGGGTQYF. The whole variable domain, remainder taken from reference TRBV5-6 and TRBJ2-5, is DAGVTQSPTHLIKTRGQQVTLRCSPKSGHDTVSWYQQALGQGPQFIFQYYEEEERQRGNFPDRFSGHQFPNYSSELNVNALLLGDSALYLCASRPLAGGGTQYFGPGTRLLVL.

The rearrangement uses TRBV2 and TRBJ1-5, with D uncertain. This CDR3 is 18 amino acids long. V was shortened by 0 bases and J by 0 bases, with 15 bases between the two germline ends. Germline CDR1 is SNHLY and CDR2 is FYNNEI. This CDR3 reads CASSEAIGPGHSNQPQHF. As DNA, the CDR3 is TGTGCCAGCAGTGAAGCGATAGGACCAGGTCATAGCAATCAGCCCCAGCATTTT.

The chain joins TRBV12-3 or TRBV12-4 to TRBJ2-7, with D tentatively TRBD2 (6 bases). The CDR3 is 15 residues long. V shed 8 bases and J shed 3 bases, with 20 bases lying between them. The CDR3 DNA reads as TGTGCCAGCTGCGAGGGGCGGGGCTTCGGCTACGAGCAGTACTTC. Protein product: CASCEGRGFGYEQYF.

This clonotype was counted ten times or more. The V gene is TRBV11-2, the J gene TRBJ2-1, with 10 bases lining up with TRBD2. CDR3 length: 15 residues. The germline V gene encodes CDR1 SGHAT and CDR2 FQNNGV. Trimming took 0 bases from V and 8 from J; bases not matched to a gene: 4. The CDR3 region is CASSLEGTSVDEQFF. The CDR3 DNA reads as TGTGCCAGCAGCTTAGAAGGGACTAGCGTCGATGAGCAGTTCTTC.

This clonotype was seen more than once but under ten times. The chain employs TRBV20-1 and TRBJ2-1; 12 bases align to TRBD2. CDR3 length equals 13 residues. Germline V CDR1 and CDR2: DFQATT, SNEGSKA (reference sequence). The CDR3 sequence is CSRLAGARDEQFF. CDR3 in DNA: TGCAGCAGACTAGCGGGGGCGCGGGATGAGCAGTTCTTC.

V is TRBV12-3 or TRBV12-4 and J is TRBJ1-5; D remains ambiguous. V shed 4 bases and J shed 5 bases, with 6 bases lying between them. The CDR3 covers 12 residues. The DNA for the CDR3 is TGTGCCAGCAGTTCCGATCATCAGCCCCAGCATTTT. It translates to CASSSDHQPQHF.

The V call is TRBV7-2, the J call TRBJ2-7, with no clear D. The CDR3 is 14 amino acids. Trimming took 1 base from V and 2 from J, leaving 9 bases between them. Germline CDR1 is SGHTA and CDR2 is FQGNSA. CDR3 region: CASSLGTQAYEQYF. CDR3 DNA: TGTGCCAGCAGCTTAGGGACGCAGGCCTACGAGCAGTACTTC.

V usage is TRBV29-1 and J usage is TRBJ1-2, with D tentatively TRBD1 (6 bases). V was shortened by 0 bases and J by 7 bases, with 15 bases between the two germline ends. Germline V CDR1 and CDR2: SQVTM, ANQGSEA. CDR3 length: 14 residues. The CDR3 DNA reads TGCAGCGTTGAAGATTGGGACACTCGAGGTGGCTACACCTTC. Its protein is CSVEDWDTRGGYTF.

The J gene is TRBJ2-3, the V gene TRBV4-1; D is uncertain. The CDR3 is made up of 13 amino acids. Germline loops: CDR1 MGHRA, CDR2 YSYEKL. Trimming took off 1 base at V and 4 bases at J, with 6 bases between the two ends. The chain's CDR3 is CASSQGIADTQYF. In nucleotides, the CDR3 is TGCGCCAGCAGCCAAGGGATCGCAGATACGCAGTATTTT.

The table lists this clonotype with a count of one. V is TRBV10-1 and J is TRBJ1-6, with TRBD1 matching over 9 bases. The germline gives CDR1 WNHNN, CDR2 SYGVQD (reference sequence). V shed 6 bases, J shed 9 bases, and the junction held 6 bases outside the gene matches. The CDR3 is 14 residues long. CDR3 nucleotides: TGCGCCAGCAGGGTGGACAGGGGAAGTTCACCCCTCCACTTT. Amino acid sequence: CASRVDRGSSPLHF.

This clonotype has only a few counts. The chain is built from TRBV19 and TRBJ1-2; 9 positions match TRBD1. Germline V gene data show CDR1 as LNHDA and CDR2 as SQIVND (reference sequence). Unmatched junction bases numbered 5, after V lost 5 bases and J lost 7 bases. The CDR3 contains 13 residues. Here the CDR3 DNA reads TGTGCCAGTAGTGGGACAGGGCTGGGTGGCTACACCTTC. Protein: CASSGTGLGGYTF.

The chain recombines TRBV7-9 with TRBJ2-5; TRBD2 is a possible D gene (5 bases). V was pared by 1 base and J by 2 bases, with 8 bases between. Germline V lookup: CDR1 SEHNR, CDR2 FQNEAQ (reference sequence). This CDR3 contains 14 residues. The CDR3 here is CASSLGVAQETQYF. As DNA, the CDR3 is TGTGCCAGCAGCTTAGGAGTAGCGCAAGAGACCCAGTACTTC.

The V and J genes are TRBV7-2 and TRBJ2-5, with 8 positions matching TRBD1. CDR3 length equals 14 residues. CDR1 SGHTA and CDR2 FQGNSA come from the germline V gene. Trimming took 2 bases from V and 2 from J; bases not matched to a gene: 1. For the CDR3, the DNA is TGTGCCAGCAGCTTAAGGGACAGGCAAGAGACCCAGTACTTC. This translates into CASSLRDRQETQYF.

The gene calls are TRBV24-1 and TRBJ2-7, with D maybe TRBD1 (6 bases). The germline V gene encodes CDR1 KGHDR and CDR2 SFDVKD. V lost 4 bases and J lost 2, with 11 bases in between. The CDR3 covers 14 residues. The CDR3 loop is CATSDHRVPYEQYF. CDR3 nucleotide sequence: TGTGCCACCAGTGACCACAGGGTCCCCTACGAGCAGTACTTC.

This chain links TRBV12-3 or TRBV12-4 with TRBJ1-2, with 8 bases aligning to TRBD1. The CDR3 contains 16 residues. V shed 4 bases and J 2 bases; nucleotides not matched to a gene: 9. CDR3 amino acids: CASSSPRGRMNYGYTF. Written as DNA, the CDR3 is TGTGCCAGCAGTTCGCCCAGGGGGCGGATGAACTATGGCTACACCTTC.

This clonotype was seen ten or more times. The V and J genes are TRBV14 and TRBJ2-7; 7 nucleotides match TRBD1. The germline CDR1 and CDR2 sequences are SGHDN and FVKESK. The CDR3 spans 13 residues. Trimming at V came to 4 bases and at J to 6 bases, leaving 6 bases not matched to a gene. DNA of the CDR3: TGTGCCAGCAGCCTCAGGGGGTTTGGCGAGCAGTACTTC. As protein: CASSLRGFGEQYF.

The chain recombines TRBV2 with TRBJ2-7; D tentatively fits TRBD1 or TRBD2 (5 bases each). Looked up from germline, CDR1 is SNHLY and CDR2 is FYNNEI. This CDR3 contains 13 residues. With 6 bases removed from V and 2 bases from J, the gap between germline ends came to 11 bases. The CDR3 sequence: CASRGVGPYEQYF. CDR3 DNA sequence: TGTGCCAGCAGGGGGGTGGGACCCTACGAGCAGTACTTC.

In regard to this clonotype: Germline and junction disagree at one end, which may indicate a read error. V is TRBV10-3 and J is TRBJ2-3; 9 bases fit TRBD2. CDR1 ENHRY and CDR2 SYGVKD come from the germline V gene. The CDR3 totals 16 residues. The CDR3 DNA follows: TGTGCCATCAGGCCCGTCGTAGCGGGGGACACAGATACGCGGTATTTT. This translates into CAIRPVVAGDTDTRYF.

The V gene is TRBV12-3 or TRBV12-4, the J gene TRBJ2-1, with D perhaps TRBD2 (5 bases). There are 16 residues in the CDR3. V was shortened by 5 bases and J by 7 bases, with 21 bases between the two germline ends. CDR3 sequence reads: CASSPRRSGRVNEQFF. The DNA for the CDR3 is TGTGCCAGCAGTCCTCGGCGGAGTGGGAGAGTAAATGAGCAGTTCTTC.

Comments on this clonotype: This sequence may be a read error, since a much larger clone differs from it by one base. The CDR3 sequence is CAIGDTVNSPFHF. The CDR3 DNA reads TGTGCCATTGGGGACACCGTAAATTCACCCTTCCACTTT. This sequence joins TRBV19 and TRBJ1-6; D possibly corresponds to TRBD1 (6 bases). This CDR3 has 13 residues. Germline lookup yields CDR1 LNHDA and CDR2 SQIVND (reference sequence).

The chain employs TRBV7-9 and TRBJ1-4; D remains ambiguous. The germline gives CDR1 SEHNR, CDR2 FQNEAQ (reference sequence). V was trimmed by 2 bases and J by 5 bases, leaving 6 bases between them. The CDR3 runs to 13 residues. The CDR3 DNA is TGTGCCAGCAGCTTATCCACAAATGAAAAACTGTTTTTT. Its protein is CASSLSTNEKLFF.

The chain employs TRBV29-1 and TRBJ1-4; 8 bases fit TRBD1. The germline gives CDR1 SQVTM, CDR2 ANQGSEA. With V trimmed by 5 bases and J by 6 bases, 2 bases remained unmatched. The CDR3 sequence is 12 residues long. The CDR3 spells CSVTTGDEKLFF. The CDR3, as DNA: TGCAGCGTTACGACAGGGGATGAAAAACTGTTTTTT.